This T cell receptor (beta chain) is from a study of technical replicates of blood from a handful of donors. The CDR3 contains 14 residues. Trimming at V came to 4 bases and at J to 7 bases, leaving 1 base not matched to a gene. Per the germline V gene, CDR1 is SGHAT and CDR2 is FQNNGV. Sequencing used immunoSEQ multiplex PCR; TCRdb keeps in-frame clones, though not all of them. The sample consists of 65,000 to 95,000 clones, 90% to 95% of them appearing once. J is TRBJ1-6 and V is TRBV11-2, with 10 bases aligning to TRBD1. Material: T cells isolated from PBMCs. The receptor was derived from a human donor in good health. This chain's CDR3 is CASSSGQGNSPLHF. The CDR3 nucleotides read TGTGCCAGCAGCTCGGGACAGGGGAATTCACCCCTCCACTTT.